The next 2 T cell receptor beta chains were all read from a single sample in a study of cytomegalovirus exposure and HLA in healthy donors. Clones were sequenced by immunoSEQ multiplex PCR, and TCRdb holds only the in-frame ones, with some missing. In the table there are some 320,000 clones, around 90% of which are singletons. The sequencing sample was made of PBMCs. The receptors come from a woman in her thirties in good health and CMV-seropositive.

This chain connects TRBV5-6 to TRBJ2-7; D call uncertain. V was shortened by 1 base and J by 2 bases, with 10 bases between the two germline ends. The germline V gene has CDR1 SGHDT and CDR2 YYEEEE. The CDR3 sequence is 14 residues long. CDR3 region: CASSLTPGTYEQYF. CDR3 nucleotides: TGTGCCAGCAGCTTGACCCCAGGTACCTACGAGCAGTACTTC.

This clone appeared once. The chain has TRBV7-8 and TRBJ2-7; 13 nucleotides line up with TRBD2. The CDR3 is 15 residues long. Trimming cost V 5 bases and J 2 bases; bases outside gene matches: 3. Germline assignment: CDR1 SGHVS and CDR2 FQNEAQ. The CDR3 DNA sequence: TGTGCCAGCAGCCTGGGGACTAGCGGGACCTACGAGCAGTACTTC. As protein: CASSLGTSGTYEQYF. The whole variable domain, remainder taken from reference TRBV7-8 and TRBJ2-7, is GAGVSQSPRYKVAKRGQDVALRCDPISGHVSLFWYQQALGQGPEFLTYFQNEAQLDKSGLPSDRFFAERPEGSVSTLKIQRTQQEDSAVYLCASSLGTSGTYEQYFGPGTRLTVT.